The 30 T cell receptor beta chains given below trace back to one sample, sequenced in a study of T cell changes during pregnancy in multiple sclerosis (dated by TCRdb to between 2018 and 2021). The method was the immunoSEQ multiplex PCR assay. TCRdb mirrors the immuneACCESS table, restricted to in-frame sequences. Some clones are absent from its copies; in checked studies, under half trace to an unresolved V gene, and the reason for the others is unknown. This sample holds tens of thousands of clones; 90% were observed only once. The top ten clones comprise around 1.6% of the sample. The sequenced sample was peripheral blood, obtained in the third trimester of pregnancy. These TCRs come from a female donor with multiple sclerosis, enrolled in a pregnancy study.

In nucleotides, the CDR3 is TGTGCCTCCTCGCCGGGGGGGCGCTCCGGGGCCAACGTCCTGACTTTC. Its protein product is CASSPGGRSGANVLTF. This sequence joins TRBV19 and TRBJ2-6; 8 bases are shared with TRBD2. The junction had 13 bases not matched to a gene; V was cut back by 11 bases and J by 4 bases. Looked up from germline, CDR1 is LNHDA and CDR2 is SQIVND (reference sequence). This CDR3 has 16 residues.

V usage is TRBV30 and J usage is TRBJ1-5; TRBD1 might be the D (6 bases). The CDR3 spans 15 residues. V gave up 2 bases and J gave up 5 bases, with 16 bases separating them. CDR1 and CDR2 from the germline V gene are GTSNPN and SVGIG (reference sequence). The DNA for the CDR3 is TGTGCCTGGAGTCACGCAGGGGAGGGAGATCAGCCCCAGCATTTT. This gives the protein CAWSHAGEGDQPQHF.

This clone was observed a few times. The rearrangement uses TRBV10-3 and TRBJ1-3; unclear D gene. Germline V gene sequence: CDR1 ENHRY, CDR2 SYGVKD. The CDR3 spans 16 residues. The germline V and J ends were trimmed by 0 bases and 1 base, with 10 bases remaining between them. The CDR3 loop is CAISESIGGSGNTIYF. CDR3 in DNA: TGTGCCATCAGTGAGTCAATCGGAGGGTCTGGAAACACCATATATTTT.

This CDR3 is CASSQRRGELNTEAFF. In DNA, the CDR3 is TGTGCCAGCTCACAGCGACGGGGAGAGCTGAACACTGAAGCTTTCTTT. V is TRBV18 and J is TRBJ1-1, with D unclear. This CDR3 contains 16 residues. CDR1 KGHSH and CDR2 LQKENI come from the germline V gene. Trimming removed 4 bases from V and 0 bases from J, with 15 bases in between.

The chain links TRBV27 to TRBJ1-1; no reliable D call. Looked up from germline, CDR1 is MNHEY and CDR2 is SMNVEV (reference sequence). This CDR3 is 13 amino acids long. Trimming pared 6 bases from V and 1 base from J, leaving 9 bases between. CDR3 sequence reads: CASRFTENTEAFF. The CDR3 DNA reads as TGTGCCAGCAGGTTCACAGAGAACACTGAAGCTTTCTTT.

The chain is built from TRBV27 and TRBJ2-7, with D maybe TRBD1 (5 bases). V was trimmed by 0 bases and J by 2 bases, leaving 11 bases between them. The CDR3 consists of 15 residues. The V gene's germline CDR1 is MNHEY and CDR2 SMNVEV (reference sequence). The CDR3 DNA reads TGTGCCAGCAGTTTATCAGTCAGGGCTGCCTACGAGCAGTACTTC. It specifies CASSLSVRAAYEQYF.

This rearrangement joins TRBV6-1 to TRBJ1-4, with TRBD1 as a possible D gene (6 bases). The V end was cut by 10 bases, the J end by 0 bases, with 12 bases between. Germline CDR1 reads MNHNS; CDR2 reads SASEGT. There are 14 residues in the CDR3. The CDR3 loop is CAIRQVATNEKLFF. DNA for the CDR3: TGTGCCATCCGACAGGTTGCAACTAATGAAAAACTGTTTTTT.

The count of this clone is one. V is TRBV6-1 and J is TRBJ1-1; 10 bases are a match to TRBD1. Looked up from germline, CDR1 is MNHNS and CDR2 is SASEGT. The length of the CDR3 is 14 residues. Unmatched junction bases numbered 5, after V lost 6 bases and J lost 4 bases. The CDR3, as DNA: TGTGCCAGCAGGACAGGGGGCGAGAGCACTGAAGCTTTCTTT. Translated, it gives CASRTGGESTEAFF.

The chain carries TRBV7-2 and TRBJ2-3, with TRBD2 as a possible D gene (6 bases). Germline assignment: CDR1 SGHTA and CDR2 FQGNSA. The CDR3 has 14 residues. Trimming removed 5 bases at V and 6 bases at J, with 15 bases between. The CDR3 loop is CASSLRRLVDTQYF. The DNA for the CDR3 is TGTGCCAGCAGCCTACGTAGACTAGTGGATACGCAGTATTTT.

The V and J genes are TRBV6-5 and TRBJ2-4, with D hard to call. The CDR3 covers 15 residues. CDR1 is MNHEY, CDR2 SVGAGI, per germline. V gave up 2 bases and J gave up 0 bases, with 8 bases separating them. The CDR3 sequence is CASSYGPIAKNIQYF. The CDR3 DNA sequence: TGTGCCAGCAGTTACGGGCCGATAGCCAAAAACATTCAGTACTTC.

This sequence joins TRBV27 and TRBJ2-1; 10 positions agree with TRBD1. Germline assignment: CDR1 MNHEY and CDR2 SMNVEV (reference sequence). The V segment lost 5 bases and the J segment 7 bases; nucleotides outside the gene matches: 8. The CDR3 covers 15 residues. CDR3 sequence: CASSLRDRGQNEQFF. Written as DNA, the CDR3 is TGTGCCAGCAGTCTTCGGGACAGGGGTCAGAATGAGCAGTTCTTC.

The V call is TRBV7-9, the J call TRBJ1-1; D possibly corresponds to TRBD1 (5 bases). Trimming took off 2 bases at V and 2 bases at J, with 9 bases between the two ends. The V gene's germline CDR1 is SEHNR and CDR2 FQNEAQ (reference sequence). This CDR3 is built from 14 residues. In DNA, the CDR3 is TGTGCCAGCAGCTTACCCCAGGGAAACACTGAAGCTTTCTTT. Translated, it gives CASSLPQGNTEAFF.

The chain carries TRBV10-3 and TRBJ1-5, with D possibly being TRBD1 (5 bases). The V gene lost 0 bases and the J gene lost 0 bases, with 15 bases spanning the gap. CDR3 size: 18 residues. Germline loops: CDR1 ENHRY, CDR2 SYGVKD. The CDR3 loop reads CAISESSQGVYSNQPQHF. In DNA form, the CDR3 reads TGTGCCATCAGTGAGTCGTCTCAGGGCGTATATAGCAATCAGCCCCAGCATTTT.

V usage is TRBV5-1 and J usage is TRBJ2-7; 7 bases agree with TRBD2. The CDR3 extends over 15 amino acids. The J segment lost 1 base and the V segment lost 5 bases, leaving 9 bases of the junction unmatched. Per germline, CDR1 SGHRS and CDR2 YFSETQ. The CDR3 bases are TGCGCCAGCAGACTGAGGGCTAGCGGTTCCTACGAGCAGTACTTC. This codes for CASRLRASGSYEQYF.

V gene TRBV19 combines with J gene TRBJ1-1; D not resolved. Per the germline V gene, CDR1 is LNHDA and CDR2 is SQIVND (reference sequence). The CDR3 loop spans 13 amino acids. V gave up 7 bases and J gave up 3 bases, with 12 bases separating them. For the CDR3, the DNA is TGTGCCAGTAACCAAGGCGGGGACACTGAAGCTTTCTTT. It translates to CASNQGGDTEAFF.

The gene calls are TRBV19 and TRBJ1-2, with a weak D call TRBD1 (5 bases). CDR3 length: 11 residues. Trimming removed 3 bases from V and 8 bases from J, with 7 bases in between. The germline CDR1 and CDR2 sequences are LNHDA and SQIVND (reference sequence). For the CDR3, the DNA is TGTGCCAGTAGTATTGGGGGGGGCTACACCTTC. This gives the protein CASSIGGGYTF.

This clone was detected only once. The V call is TRBV19, the J call TRBJ2-1; 11 nucleotides line up with TRBD2. Germline V CDR1 and CDR2: LNHDA, SQIVND (reference sequence). The CDR3 contains 16 residues. V was pared by 5 bases and J by 1 base, with 4 bases of the junction left unmatched. Written as DNA, the CDR3 is TGTGCCAGTAGTTGGGGACTAGCGGAATCCTACAATGAGCAGTTCTTC. It translates to CASSWGLAESYNEQFF.

This clone was counted between two and nine times. The V call is TRBV6-5, the J call TRBJ1-5; no firm D call. The CDR3 extends over 15 amino acids. Germline loops: CDR1 MNHEY, CDR2 SVGAGI. V was cut by 6 bases and J by 2 bases, with 14 bases left in between. The CDR3: CASSPLGGGNQPQHF. CDR3 nucleotides: TGTGCCAGCAGCCCCCTGGGAGGCGGCAATCAGCCCCAGCATTTT.

The chain combines TRBV29-1 with TRBJ2-7; 7 nucleotides match TRBD1. With V trimmed by 6 bases and J by 2 bases, 10 bases remained unmatched. Germline CDR1 is SQVTM and CDR2 is ANQGSEA. The CDR3 consists of 14 residues. The CDR3 loop is CSVDGAGGPYEQYF. In DNA form, the CDR3 reads TGCAGCGTCGATGGGGCAGGGGGTCCCTACGAGCAGTACTTC.

This sequence joins TRBV7-9 and TRBJ2-5; 12 bases fit TRBD2. Looked up from germline, CDR1 is SEHNR and CDR2 is FQNEAQ (reference sequence). The CDR3 runs to 16 residues. V lost 4 bases to trimming and J lost 5 bases; unmatched junction nucleotides: 8. The CDR3 spells CASSSSLAGGRETQYF. The CDR3, as DNA: TGTGCCAGCAGCTCTTCACTAGCGGGGGGCAGGGAGACCCAGTACTTC.

The chain combines TRBV19 with TRBJ2-1; possible D gene TRBD1, 5 bases. V was trimmed by 4 bases and J by 3 bases, leaving 13 bases between them. The V gene's germline CDR1 is LNHDA and CDR2 SQIVND (reference sequence). This CDR3 contains 15 residues. CDR3 in DNA: TGTGCCAGTAGTAGAAAAGGGGTCGACTACAATGAGCAGTTCTTC. This codes for CASSRKGVDYNEQFF.

The chain is built from TRBV6-4 and TRBJ2-3; 8 positions match TRBD2. Germline V gene data show CDR1 as MRHNA and CDR2 as SNTAGT. This CDR3 is 15 amino acids long. The trim removed 3 bases at V and 4 bases at J, leaving 6 bases unmatched. The chain's CDR3 is CASSESGGQADTQYF. CDR3 in DNA: TGTGCCAGCAGTGAGTCGGGAGGGCAGGCAGATACGCAGTATTTT.

This clone was seen just once. The CDR3 DNA follows: TGTGCCAGCAGCTCCTACTCTGCACAGGGTACGCAGTATTTT. Translation: CASSSYSAQGTQYF. This chain joins TRBV7-9 and TRBJ2-3; perhaps TRBD1 as D (6 bases). The CDR3 has 14 residues. Germline V gene lookup returns CDR1 SEHNR and CDR2 FQNEAQ (reference sequence). Between the trimmed V and J ends, which lost 4 bases and 8 bases, there was a span of 16 bases.

V gene TRBV7-9 combines with J gene TRBJ2-1; possible D gene TRBD1, 6 bases. Trimming left V 7 bases short and J 3 bases short, with 13 bases between. The CDR3 covers 14 residues. Germline CDR1 SEHNR, CDR2 FQNEAQ (reference sequence). The CDR3 reads CASNRDNYYNEQFF. The CDR3 DNA reads TGTGCCAGCAACCGGGACAACTACTACAATGAGCAGTTCTTC. The whole variable domain, remainder taken from reference TRBV7-9 and TRBJ2-1, is DTGVSQNPRHKITKRGQNVTFRCDPISEHNRLYWYRQTLGQGPEFLTYFQNEAQLEKSRLLSDRFSAERPKGSFSTLEIQRTEQGDSAMYLCASNRDNYYNEQFFGPGTRLTVL.

This chain links TRBV6-1 with TRBJ2-1; no reliable D call. This CDR3 has 13 residues. Deletions cut 6 bases from V and 5 bases from J, with 11 bases between. The V gene's germline CDR1 is MNHNS and CDR2 SASEGT. The CDR3 is CASRNRSDNEQFF. CDR3 DNA: TGTGCCAGCAGAAACCGGAGCGACAATGAGCAGTTCTTC.

CDR3 loop: CASSYTGGYTGELFF. CDR3 nucleotide sequence: TGTGCCAGCAGTTACACGGGGGGTTACACCGGGGAGCTGTTTTTT. The rearrangement joins TRBV6-5 to TRBJ2-2, with 7 bases identical to TRBD2. CDR3 length: 15 amino acids. Germline CDR1 MNHEY, CDR2 SVGAGI. Unmatched junction bases numbered 3, after V lost 2 bases and J lost 3 bases.

A note on this clone: This is likely an artifact of a read error, given a far larger clone one base away. The chain couples TRBV6-5 to TRBJ1-2, with TRBD1 as a possible D gene (6 bases). This CDR3 contains 11 residues. V shed 10 bases and J shed 2 bases, with 8 bases lying between them. The germline V gene has CDR1 MNHEY and CDR2 SVGAGI. The DNA for the CDR3 is TGTGCCATCCAGGGGAACTATGGCTACACCTTC. The encoded protein is CAIQGNYGYTF.

The chain joins TRBV7-2 to TRBJ1-5; D possibly corresponds to TRBD1 (5 bases). The V end lost 1 base, the J end lost 6 bases, and 13 bases lay between the germline ends. The CDR3 extends over 15 amino acids. Germline CDR1 is SGHTA and CDR2 is FQGNSA. Written as DNA, the CDR3 is TGTGCCAGCAGCTTAGATGGCACAGGTGGTCAGCCCCAGCATTTT. It translates to CASSLDGTGGQPQHF. Full variable domain (missing parts from reference TRBV7-2 and TRBJ1-5): GAGVSQSPSNKVTEKGKDVELRCDPISGHTALYWYRQSLGQGLEFLIYFQGNSAPDKSGLPSDRFSAERTGGSVSTLTIQRTQQEDSAVYLCASSLDGTGGQPQHFGDGTRLSIL.

This chain links TRBV5-6 with TRBJ2-7, with a tentative D call TRBD2 (6 bases). The CDR3 is made up of 14 amino acids. Deletions cut 0 bases from V and 3 bases from J, with 10 bases between. CDR1 is SGHDT, CDR2 YYEEEE, per germline. CDR3 in amino acids: CASSLGGAVYEQYF. DNA of the CDR3: TGTGCCAGCAGCTTGGGCGGGGCAGTCTACGAGCAGTACTTC.

The V and J genes are TRBV7-9 and TRBJ1-1; D unresolved. V was trimmed by 5 bases and J by 8 bases, leaving 12 bases between them. This CDR3 is 12 amino acids long. Germline V gene sequence: CDR1 SEHNR, CDR2 FQNEAQ (reference sequence). As DNA, the CDR3 is TGTGCCAGCAGCCGCACCGGGTCCGAAGCTTTCTTT. This gives the protein CASSRTGSEAFF.